Listed below are T cell receptor beta chains from one sample, sequenced in a study of beta chain features in type 1 diabetes. Sequencing used immunoSEQ multiplex PCR; TCRdb keeps in-frame clones, though not all of them. The sample includes 250,000 to 300,000 clones, 24% seen only once; the top ten take roughly 0.011%. Sequencing input: naive CD4+ T cells from blood. Receptor source: a woman aged 30 to 39 with type 1 diabetes. The CDR3 runs from the conserved cysteine through the conserved F or W. D genes are given only for firm matches. Clone size is shown for a subset of rows, as once, few, many or a class of expanded clone.

size,J,D,V,CDR3,DNA
few,TRBJ2-1,TRBD2,TRBV20-1,CSARTSGSTFF,TGCAGTGCTAGAACTAGCGGGAGTACGTTCTTC
few,TRBJ2-3,TRBD2,TRBV7-9,CASSLRLAGARDTQYF,TGTGCCAGCAGCCTGAGACTAGCGGGAGCGCGGGATACGCAGTATTTT
few,TRBJ2-3,NA,TRBV7-3,CASSSSTDTQYF,TGTGCCAGCAGCTCCTCCACAGATACGCAGTATTTT
once,TRBJ2-7,TRBD2,TRBV18,CASSPASGVAYEQYF,TGTGCCAGCTCACCAGCTAGCGGAGTAGCCTACGAGCAGTACTTC
few,TRBJ1-2,NA,TRBV11-2,CASSPQARVAGYTF,TGTGCCAGCAGCCCCCAAGCGCGAGTAGCTGGCTACACCTTC
NA,TRBJ2-2,TRBD1,TRBV4-2,CASSQEGQAYTGELFF,TGTGCCAGCAGCCAAGAGGGACAGGCGTACACCGGGGAGCTGTTTTTT
NA,TRBJ2-1,NA,TRBV7-9,CASSPGLLGEQFF,TGTGCCAGCAGCCCGGGACTCCTCGGGGAGCAGTTCTTC
NA,TRBJ1-1,NA,TRBV6-5,CASTWRGEGTEAFF,TGTGCCAGCACCTGGCGGGGGGAGGGTACTGAAGCTTTCTTT
NA,TRBJ2-7,NA,TRBV27,CASSSQAGGMREQYF,TGTGCCAGCAGTTCCCAAGCAGGAGGGATGAGGGAGCAGTACTTC
few,TRBJ2-3,TRBD2,TRBV6-4,CASSDEAGAGNTQYF,TGTGCCAGCAGTGACGAAGCGGGAGCGGGAAATACGCAGTATTTT
NA,TRBJ1-3,NA,TRBV30,CAWSDTRGSGNTIYF,TGTGCCTGGAGTGATACCAGGGGCTCTGGAAACACCATATATTTT
few,TRBJ1-1,NA,TRBV27,CASSSGQVNTEAFF,TGTGCCAGCAGTTCTGGGCAAGTGAACACTGAAGCTTTCTTT
NA,TRBJ2-3,TRBD1,TRBV28,CASSFETGVDTQYF,TGTGCCAGCAGTTTCGAAACAGGGGTAGATACGCAGTATTTT
few,TRBJ2-7,TRBD2,TRBV7-9,CASSALAGVVYEQYF,TGTGCCAGCAGCGCGCTAGCGGGAGTTGTCTACGAGCAGTACTTC
NA,TRBJ2-3,TRBD2,TRBV30,CAWSGWLAGVGGGTDTQYF,TGTGCCTGGAGTGGGTGGCTAGCGGGAGTAGGAGGGGGCACAGATACGCAGTATTTT
NA,TRBJ2-4,TRBD1,TRBV5-1,CASSPRTGGTNIQYF,TGCGCCAGCAGCCCGAGGACAGGGGGCACAAACATTCAGTACTTC
few,TRBJ2-1,TRBD1,TRBV2,CASSVAGQGYNEQFF,TGTGCCAGCAGTGTTGCGGGACAGGGCTACAATGAGCAGTTCTTC
NA,TRBJ2-1,TRBD2,TRBV28,CASTPSSGRAVEQFF,TGTGCCAGCACCCCTAGCTCGGGGAGGGCCGTCGAGCAGTTCTTC
NA,TRBJ2-1,TRBD2,TRBV30,CAWRRSGSNEQFF,TGTGCCTGGAGGCGAAGCGGGAGCAATGAGCAGTTCTTC
few,TRBJ2-3,TRBD2,TRBV28,CASSLGGRKTDTQYF,TGTGCCAGCAGTTTGGGCGGGAGAAAGACAGATACGCAGTATTTT
NA,TRBJ2-1,TRBD2,TRBV9,CASSAAGLAEGEQFF,TGTGCCAGCAGCGCGGCGGGACTAGCGGAGGGAGAGCAGTTCTTC